This TCR beta chain was obtained from a study of blood T cell repertoires in COVID-19. At the level of the study: COVID-19 samples collected from the United States, Italy and Spain covered acute and convalescent phases.

Cohort 3 donors were reported recovered after two negative PCRs, clearance, or symptom resolution. CDR1 and CDR2 (germline): SGHDN, FVKESK. V shed 3 bases and J shed 6 bases, with 11 bases lying between them. This CDR3 is built from 13 residues. Authors' methods: The authors estimated nucleated cell counts from reference gene primer amplification. Libraries were prepared by immunoSEQ multiplex PCR; TCRdb keeps only in-frame clonotypes and omits some of them. Clonal size and the V and J genes are those of that table, whereas D and trimming came from the DNA. The sample has hundreds of thousands of clones, more than 75% seen once.

This clonotype was sampled from a woman aged 45-65 years who had recovered from COVID-19. The sample taken for sequencing was PBMCs or T cells enriched from blood (not recorded which). The chain uses TRBV14 and TRBJ1-2, with a weak D call TRBD1 (5 bases). CDR3 in amino acids: CASSHGGMDGYTF. The CDR3 nucleotides read TGTGCCAGCAGCCACGGGGGGATGGATGGCTACACCTTC.